This is a list of T cell receptor beta chains from one sample in a study of shared clonotypes between healthy human individuals. TCRdb keeps only in-frame clones here, not all; method: immunoSEQ multiplex PCR. The sample carries approximately 2.4 million clones, approximately 95% recorded once. The sample taken for sequencing was naive CD4+ T cells sorted from blood. The receptors shown here come from a man aged 18 to 29 in good health. Each CDR3 is given with its conserved first and last residue. The order of the fields is clone size, J gene, D gene, V gene, CDR3 protein, CDR3 DNA. D genes are given only for firm matches. Size is omitted from some rows. Given values are once, few, many or a class for expanded clones.

- | TRBJ1-3 | - | TRBV11-2 | CASSTGTGTYGNTIYF | TGTGCCAGCAGCACAGGCACCGGGACATATGGAAACACCATATATTTT
- | TRBJ2-5 | - | TRBV9 | CASSVGTFQETQYF | TGTGCCAGCAGCGTAGGGACCTTTCAAGAGACCCAGTACTTC
- | TRBJ2-7 | - | TRBV27 | CASSPWTNLKYEQYF | TGTGCCAGCAGTCCGTGGACCAACTTAAAATACGAGCAGTACTTC
once | TRBJ2-7 | TRBD1 | TRBV23-1 | CASSQSGRDSVSYEQYF | TGCGCCAGCAGTCAATCGGGCCGGGACAGTGTCTCCTACGAGCAGTACTTC
- | TRBJ2-5 | TRBD2 | TRBV7-8 | CASSLTRLAGAHETQYF | TGTGCCAGCAGCTTGACAAGACTAGCGGGAGCCCACGAGACCCAGTACTTC
- | TRBJ2-1 | - | TRBV5-1 | CASSVDRVGEQFF | TGCGCCAGCAGTGTTGATAGGGTGGGAGAGCAGTTCTTC
- | TRBJ2-7 | TRBD2 | TRBV10-3 | CAISEGVAGRAGSYEQYF | TGTGCCATCAGTGAGGGGGTAGCGGGAAGGGCAGGGTCCTACGAGCAGTACTTC
- | TRBJ2-3 | TRBD2 | TRBV29-1 | CSGQTVAGAGTQYF | TGCAGCGGACAGACGGTAGCGGGAGCGGGTACGCAGTATTTT
- | TRBJ1-2 | TRBD1 | TRBV28 | CASKIVTGVFNYGYTF | TGTGCCAGCAAGATAGTTACAGGGGTTTTTAACTATGGCTACACCTTC
- | TRBJ2-7 | - | TRBV7-4 | CASSLVVGRVYEQYF | TGTGCCAGCAGCTTAGTTGTAGGGCGAGTCTACGAGCAGTACTTC
- | TRBJ1-4 | TRBD1 | TRBV5-1 | CASSGYGDSNEKLFF | TGCGCCAGCAGCGGGTATGGGGACAGTAATGAAAAACTGTTTTTT
- | TRBJ2-1 | TRBD2 | TRBV5-1 | CASSATSGSYNEQFF | TGCGCCAGCAGCGCGACTAGCGGCTCCTACAATGAGCAGTTCTTC
- | TRBJ1-2 | - | TRBV6-5 | CASSYGTGLYGYTF | TGTGCCAGCAGTTACGGAACAGGGCTCTATGGCTACACCTTC
- | TRBJ2-2 | TRBD1 | TRBV18 | CASSPATGGFTNTGELFF | TGTGCCAGCTCACCGGCGACAGGGGGCTTTACGAACACCGGGGAGCTGTTTTTT
- | TRBJ2-7 | - | TRBV5-1 | CASSQSAYEQYF | TGCGCCAGCAGCCAGTCCGCCTACGAGCAGTACTTC
- | TRBJ2-1 | - | TRBV5-1 | CASSQDRSYYNEQFF | TGCGCCAGCAGCCAAGACAGGTCTTACTACAATGAGCAGTTCTTC
- | TRBJ2-7 | - | TRBV2 | CATREEQGAYEQYF | TGTGCCACCAGGGAAGAGCAGGGCGCCTACGAGCAGTACTTC
once | TRBJ2-1 | - | TRBV5-1 | CASSLASMTGYNEQFF | TGCGCCAGCAGCTTGGCTTCGATGACAGGCTACAATGAGCAGTTCTTC
- | TRBJ2-3 | TRBD2 | TRBV18 | CASSPLAGGTDTQYF | TGTGCCAGCTCACCACTAGCGGGGGGCACAGATACGCAGTATTTT
- | TRBJ1-1 | - | TRBV28 | CASSNYLNTEAFF | TGTGCCAGCAGCAATTACTTGAACACTGAAGCTTTCTTT
few | TRBJ1-2 | TRBD1 | TRBV28 | CASRSTGEGGYTF | TGTGCCAGCAGGTCTACAGGGGAAGGAGGCTACACCTTC
- | TRBJ1-2 | TRBD1 | TRBV25-1 | CASSDQPGQAGGYTF | TGTGCCAGCAGTGATCAACCGGGACAGGCAGGCGGCTACACCTTC
- | TRBJ2-5 | - | TRBV28 | CASSRGGIQETQYF | TGTGCCAGCAGCCGAGGGGGAATCCAAGAGACCCAGTACTTC
once | TRBJ2-7 | TRBD1 | TRBV5-1 | CASSVTGFEQYF | TGCGCCAGCAGCGTGACAGGGTTCGAGCAGTACTTC
- | TRBJ2-1 | - | TRBV10-3 | CAIRDHAYNEQFF | TGTGCCATCAGGGATCACGCATACAATGAGCAGTTCTTC
- | TRBJ1-1 | - | TRBV5-1 | CASSAQGPLNTEAFF | TGCGCCAGCAGCGCACAGGGTCCTCTAAACACTGAAGCTTTCTTT
- | TRBJ1-1 | - | TRBV21-1 | CASNVLKIGFPTGKNTEAFF | TGTGCCAGCAATGTTTTGAAAATAGGGTTTCCTACAGGGAAGAACACTGAAGCTTTCTTT
- | TRBJ1-1 | - | TRBV6-6 | CASSYGEGWRTEAFF | TGTGCCAGCAGTTACGGGGAGGGGTGGAGGACTGAAGCTTTCTTT
- | TRBJ2-1 | TRBD1 | TRBV5-1 | CASSVDRGNNEQFF | TGCGCCAGCAGCGTAGACAGGGGCAACAATGAGCAGTTCTTC
- | TRBJ1-5 | - | TRBV11-2 | CASSSRLSRGSLNQPQHF | TGTGCCAGCAGCTCCCGTCTATCTCGGGGAAGTCTCAATCAGCCCCAGCATTTT
- | TRBJ1-4 | - | TRBV11-2 | CASSLVLGSQGPNEKLFF | TGTGCCAGCAGCTTAGTTTTGGGTTCTCAGGGGCCGAATGAAAAACTGTTTTTT
- | TRBJ2-7 | - | TRBV30 | CAWTDTYEQYF | TGTGCCTGGACGGACACCTACGAGCAGTACTTC
- | TRBJ2-3 | - | TRBV5-1 | CASSFSSGAGTDTQYF | TGCGCCAGCAGCTTTAGTTCCGGGGCCGGCACAGATACGCAGTATTTT
- | TRBJ1-5 | - | TRBV7-2 | CASSLAPQSNQPQHF | TGTGCCAGCAGCTTAGCACCGCAGAGCAATCAGCCCCAGCATTTT
- | TRBJ2-3 | - | TRBV19 | CASSIGVPDTQYF | TGTGCCAGTAGTATCGGCGTGCCAGATACGCAGTATTTT
- | TRBJ2-5 | - | TRBV4-1 | CASSEGRVLQETQYF | TGCGCCAGCTCGGAGGGCAGGGTCCTCCAAGAGACCCAGTACTTC
once | TRBJ1-6 | - | TRBV30 | CAWSVDSSYNSPLHF | TGTGCCTGGAGTGTGGACAGCTCCTATAATTCACCCCTCCACTTT
- | TRBJ2-1 | - | TRBV6-1 | CASMMGPFVGNEQFF | TGTGCCAGCATGATGGGCCCATTCGTCGGCAATGAGCAGTTCTTC
once | TRBJ2-7 | TRBD2 | TRBV10-2 | CASRRTSGAAYEQYF | TGCGCCAGCAGACGGACTAGCGGGGCCGCTTACGAGCAGTACTTC
- | TRBJ2-5 | TRBD2 | TRBV5-4 | CASGTAGGTQETQYF | TGTGCCAGCGGCACAGCGGGGGGCACCCAAGAGACCCAGTACTTC
- | TRBJ2-3 | TRBD1 | TRBV10-3 | CAISGGTGLPDTQYF | TGTGCCATCAGTGGTGGGACAGGGCTCCCTGATACGCAGTATTTT